Listed here are 17 T cell receptor beta chains from one sample, sequenced in a study of T cells in Graves' hyperthyroidism and ophthalmopathy. Amplification yielded TCR beta CDR3 regions, with RNA transcripts as the source. HTBI primers were the set used in a first-round RT-PCR of the TCR CDR3. One entry per CDR3 protein, called by TCRdb with MiXCR from the multiplex PCR reads. The sample records 200,000 to 250,000 distinct CDR3 sequences, about a sixth being singletons. Sequenced: blood. The receptors come from a man aged 50 to 59 with Graves' hyperthyroidism.

This clonotype has a count of ten or more. The chain uses TRBV18 and TRBJ1-5, with D tentatively TRBD1 (6 bases). The CDR3 has 13 amino acids. Germline CDR1 and CDR2: KGHSH and LQKENI. The V and J ends lost 5 bases and 7 bases respectively, with 12 bases between them. The CDR3 loop reads CASSLGQGQPQHF. As DNA, the CDR3 is TGTGCCAGCTCATTGGGGCAGGGGCAGCCCCAGCATTTT.

At least ten counts were recorded for this clonotype. J is TRBJ2-7 and V is TRBV7-9, with D uncertain. The CDR3 is 12 residues long. Germline loops: CDR1 SEHNR, CDR2 FQNEAQ (reference sequence). Trimming shortened V by 5 bases and J by 0 bases, and 5 bases separated the two germline ends. CDR3 nucleotide sequence: TGTGCCAGCAGCCAAAGCTCCTACGAGCAGTACTTC. Translating it yields CASSQSSYEQYF.

This clonotype was observed a few times. The chain couples TRBV30 to TRBJ1-6; the match to TRBD1 covers 10 bases. Germline CDR1 and CDR2: GTSNPN and SVGIG (reference sequence). Trimming took 5 bases from V and 9 from J; bases not matched to a gene: 4. The CDR3 has 13 amino acids. The DNA for the CDR3 is TGTGCCTGGGAGGGACAGGGGATTTCACCCCTCCACTTT. This encodes CAWEGQGISPLHF.

This clonotype has more than one count but fewer than ten. V usage is TRBV24-1 and J usage is TRBJ2-5; 8 nucleotides agree with TRBD1. Trimming at V came to 4 bases and at J to 5 bases, leaving 11 bases not matched to a gene. This CDR3 is 16 amino acids long. Germline loops: CDR1 KGHDR, CDR2 SFDVKD. CDR3 amino acids: CATSDPGQELRETQYF. CDR3 sequence (DNA): TGTGCCACCAGTGACCCGGGACAGGAGTTACGTGAGACCCAGTACTTC.

The gene calls are TRBV11-2 and TRBJ2-7, with 9 bases lining up with TRBD2. The J segment lost 6 bases and the V segment lost 5 bases, leaving 8 bases of the junction unmatched. Germline V lookup: CDR1 SGHAT, CDR2 FQNNGV. The CDR3 runs to 14 residues. The CDR3 reads CASSPTSGISEQYF. In DNA form, the CDR3 reads TGTGCCAGCAGCCCGACTAGCGGTATAAGCGAGCAGTACTTC.

The CDR3 nucleotides are TGTGCCAGCAGTACAGGCTGGGGTCAAGAGACCCAGTACTTC. Translation gives CASSTGWGQETQYF. The chain is built from TRBV11-2 and TRBJ2-5; D is perhaps TRBD1 (5 bases). V shed 6 bases and J shed 2 bases, with 13 bases lying between them. The CDR3 is made up of 14 amino acids. CDR1 is SGHAT, CDR2 FQNNGV, per germline.

To note about this clonotype: The conserved closing phenylalanine or tryptophan is absent in this CDR3, likely reflecting a read error. The genes are TRBV7-9 and TRBJ1-1; D not resolved. This CDR3 region has 12 residues. Germline loops: CDR1 SEHNR, CDR2 FQNEAQ (reference sequence). Trimming took 1 base from V and 1 from J, leaving 1 base between them. CDR3 DNA sequence: TGTGCCAGCAGCTTAGAGAACACTGAAGCTTTCCTT. Residues: CASSLENTEAFL.

Notes on this clonotype: It may be a read error: a sequence one base away is much more abundant. This chain connects TRBV6-1 to TRBJ2-7, with D perhaps matching TRBD2 (6 bases). V was cut by 0 bases and J by 5 bases, with 14 bases left in between. Germline V gene data show CDR1 as MNHNS and CDR2 as SASEGT. The CDR3 consists of 15 residues. This chain's CDR3 is CASSEAPGAAHEQYF. The DNA for the CDR3 is TGTGCCAGCAGTGAAGCACCGGGAGCCGCCCACGAGCAGTACTTC.

This clonotype was counted ten times or more. The chain employs TRBV28 and TRBJ2-5; no reliable D call. The V end was cut by 7 bases, the J end by 1 base, with 10 bases between. The CDR3 contains 13 residues. Germline-derived CDR1 and CDR2 are MDHEN and SYDVKM. This CDR3 reads CASTTAAQETQYF. CDR3 sequence (DNA): TGTGCCAGCACCACGGCGGCCCAAGAGACCCAGTACTTC. The full variable domain, in which reference TRBV28 and TRBJ2-5 provide the parts outside the CDR3, is DVKVTQSSRYLVKRTGEKVFLECVQDMDHENMFWYRQDPGLGLRLIYFSYDVKMKEKGDIPEGYSVSREKKERFSLILESASTNQTSMYLCASTTAAQETQYFGPGTRLLVL.

This clonotype occurred many times. The rearrangement uses TRBV7-9 and TRBJ2-7; no definite D call. This CDR3 has 14 residues. Germline assignment: CDR1 SEHNR and CDR2 FQNEAQ (reference sequence). Trimming removed 3 bases from V and 1 base from J, with 10 bases in between. The CDR3 DNA follows: TGTGCCAGCAGCTTGTTTCAAGGGTCCTACGAGCAGTACTTC. This codes for CASSLFQGSYEQYF.

This clonotype was counted ten times or more. The rearrangement links TRBV11-1 to TRBJ2-7; unclear D gene. Germline values: CDR1 SGHAT, CDR2 FQDESV (reference sequence). The V end lost 6 bases, the J end lost 4 bases, and 10 bases lay between the germline ends. The CDR3 totals 12 residues. DNA of the CDR3: TGTGCCAGCAGTCGTAGACGGTACGAGCAGTACTTC. It yields the protein CASSRRRYEQYF.

In this sample, this clonotype turned up many times. The chain has TRBV12-5 and TRBJ2-2; the D gene is possibly TRBD2 (6 bases). This CDR3 comprises 15 residues. Germline V gene data show CDR1 as LGHNT and CDR2 as FRNRAP. V lost 1 base and J 0 bases, leaving 6 bases between the germline ends. This CDR3 is CASGLGLANTGELFF. DNA for the CDR3: TGTGCTAGTGGTTTGGGACTAGCGAACACCGGGGAGCTGTTTTTT.

V usage is TRBV6-1 and J usage is TRBJ1-6, with D tentatively TRBD1 (6 bases). This CDR3 is 17 amino acids long. Trimming stripped 6 bases from V and 7 bases from J, with 22 bases between. Germline-derived CDR1 and CDR2 are MNHNS and SASEGT. The CDR3 coding sequence is TGTGCCAGCAGAACAAGACAGGACCCCGGCGGGAATTCACCCCTCCACTTT. Its protein is CASRTRQDPGGNSPLHF.

This clonotype was recorded a few times. The chain joins TRBV19 to TRBJ2-1; D ambiguous. Trimming stripped 6 bases from V and 2 bases from J, with 17 bases between. The CDR3 extends over 16 amino acids. Looked up from germline, CDR1 is LNHDA and CDR2 is SQIVND (reference sequence). The CDR3 region has the DNA TGTGCCAGTAGGCTCAGGTGGCAGCCTCCCTACAATGAGCAGTTCTTC. This encodes CASRLRWQPPYNEQFF.

This clonotype was observed many times. The CDR3 protein is CSAPTGGYAGYTF. CDR3 nucleotide sequence: TGCAGTGCTCCAACAGGGGGATATGCTGGTTACACCTTC. The chain employs TRBV20-1 and TRBJ1-2, with TRBD1 identical over 8 bases. CDR3 length: 13 amino acids. The germline V gene encodes CDR1 DFQATT and CDR2 SNEGSKA (reference sequence). J gave up 11 bases and V 5 bases, and 13 bases lay outside the gene matches.

This clonotype was observed at least ten times. The chain has TRBV12-3 or TRBV12-4 and TRBJ1-5; D is uncertain. Trimming pared 2 bases from V and 2 bases from J, leaving 4 bases between. The CDR3 extends over 13 amino acids. CDR3 loop: CASSLKRNQPQHF. CDR3 nucleotides: TGTGCCAGCAGTTTAAAACGCAATCAGCCCCAGCATTTT.

This clonotype has ten or more counts. The chain employs TRBV3-1 and TRBJ2-7; D possibly matches TRBD1 or TRBD2 (5 bases each). The germline CDR1 and CDR2 sequences are LGHDT and YNNKEL (reference sequence). This CDR3 comprises 14 residues. V was pared by 4 bases and J by 2 bases, with 12 bases between. CDR3 DNA sequence: TGTGCCAGCAGCCTACGGGACGGGACCTACGAGCAGTACTTC. It yields the protein CASSLRDGTYEQYF.